This T cell receptor (beta chain) was found in a study of T cells in localized non-small cell lung cancer. The data were produced by immunoSEQ multiplex PCR, yet TCRdb's version contains in-frame clones alone and is incomplete. The sample lists fewer than 2,000 clones, about 19% seen once, with about 20% in the top ten. V shed 4 bases and J shed 9 bases, with 16 bases lying between them. The germline gives CDR1 MNHGY, CDR2 SAAAGT. The CDR3 spans 14 residues. The chain employs TRBV6-8 and TRBJ2-1, with D possibly being TRBD1 (5 bases). This sequence was found in a woman aged 35 to 70 with stage I lung adenocarcinoma. The sequences come from normal lung tissue next to the tumor, collected before any cancer treatment. The CDR3 reads CASSSHDSAIEQFF. CDR3 coding DNA: TGTGCCAGCAGTTCCCACGACAGTGCTATTGAGCAGTTCTTC.